This entry describes one T cell receptor beta chain. The primer mix had 60 Vbeta and 13 Jbeta primers. The method was immunoSEQ multiplex PCR; TCRdb's version includes in-frame clones alone and lacks a portion of them. This sample carries about 140,000 clones, just under 85% of them seen once, and the ten largest clones take roughly 9.9%. The data belong to a study of cytomegalovirus exposure and HLA in healthy donors. The specimen sequenced was PBMCs. The sequence was obtained from an older woman in good health and CMV-seropositive.

CDR3 loop: CASSLNRDPSYEQYF. As DNA, the CDR3 is TGTGCCAGCAGCTTAAATCGGGATCCGTCCTACGAGCAGTACTTC. The J gene is TRBJ2-7, the V gene TRBV11-2, with D perhaps TRBD2 (5 bases). V lost 2 bases and J 1 base, leaving 12 bases between the germline ends. Germline V lookup: CDR1 SGHAT, CDR2 FQNNGV. The CDR3 has 15 residues.